The rows below give T cell receptor beta chains drawn from one sample of a study of blood T cell repertoires in COVID-19. TCRdb's copy holds only in-frame clones and misses some; the assay was immunoSEQ multiplex PCR. The sample has 300,000 to 400,000 clones; about 88% are singletons. Sequences were obtained from peripheral blood. These receptors originate from a woman in her seventies with COVID-19, enrolled during active disease. Each CDR3 is given with its conserved first and last residue. Each record gives: CDR3 length, J gene, clone size, V gene, D gene, CDR3 protein, CDR3 DNA. D genes are given only for firm matches. Not every row has a clone size; where given, it reads once, few, many or a size class.

14 TRBJ1-2 . TRBV5-1 . CASSFAGADYGYTF TGCGCCAGCAGCTTCGCGGGGGCGGACTATGGCTACACCTTC
15 TRBJ1-1 . TRBV29-1 . CSVVALREANTEAFF TGCAGCGTTGTGGCTCTGCGGGAAGCGAACACTGAAGCTTTCTTT
15 TRBJ1-3 . TRBV24-1 . CATSDPRGSGNTIYF TGTGCCACCAGTGATCCCCGGGGTTCTGGAAACACCATATATTTT
15 TRBJ1-2 . TRBV27 TRBD1 CASSSRDRGPHGYTF TGTGCCAGCAGTTCCCGGGACAGGGGGCCCCATGGCTACACCTTC
12 TRBJ1-4 . TRBV30 . CAWRRGNEKLFF TGTGCCTGGAGGCGGGGGAATGAAAAACTGTTTTTT
15 TRBJ1-4 once TRBV24-1 TRBD1 CATSEDRGANEKLFF TGTGCCACCAGTGAAGACAGGGGTGCTAATGAAAAACTGTTTTTT
16 TRBJ2-1 . TRBV29-1 TRBD1 CSVAGWGTGTYNEQFF TGCAGCGTTGCGGGGTGGGGGACAGGGACCTACAATGAGCAGTTCTTC
16 TRBJ1-6 . TRBV18 . CASSPSGALSNSPLHF TGTGCCAGCTCACCAAGCGGGGCCCTGTCTAATTCACCCCTCCACTTT
12 TRBJ1-1 once TRBV11-2 . CASSLAGTEAFF TGTGCCAGCAGCTTAGCCGGGACTGAAGCTTTCTTT
16 TRBJ1-2 . TRBV7-2 TRBD1 CASSPPGRGDTAGYTF TGTGCCAGCAGCCCGCCAGGCAGGGGGGATACAGCTGGCTACACCTTC
14 TRBJ1-5 . TRBV7-8 . CASTNTDSYQPQHF TGTGCCAGCACCAATACTGACAGTTATCAGCCCCAGCATTTT